This TCR beta chain comes out of a study of OX40 agonist ivuxolimab in advanced cancers. For the study at large: The study reported partial responses in three patients: one hepatocellular carcinoma, two cutaneous melanoma.

No patient had autoimmune disease or received systemic immunosuppression. Blood was sampled at baseline, cycle 4 day 1, and cycle 7 day 1. Sequenced by immunoSEQ multiplex PCR; TCRdb stores in-frame clones only, minus some. The sample lists about 54,000 clones; approximately 89% were seen once. Trimming cost V 4 bases and J 10 bases; bases outside gene matches: 7. Germline V gene lookup returns CDR1 SGHNT and CDR2 YYREEE (reference sequence). The CDR3 has 13 amino acids. Specimen: CD4+ or CD8+ T cells sorted from blood, collected in a trial of the OX40 agonist ivuxolimab. The clonotype originates from an adult with an advanced solid tumor such as melanoma, head and neck, liver or kidney cancer. The chain is built from TRBV5-4 and TRBJ2-1; the match to TRBD2 covers 8 bases. The CDR3 coding sequence is TGTGCCAGCAGCCCTACTAGCGGCCAGGAGCAGTTCTTC. It specifies CASSPTSGQEQFF. Variable domain in full (rest from reference TRBV5-4 and TRBJ2-1): ETGVTQSPTHLIKTRGQQVTLRCSSQSGHNTVSWYQQALGQGPQFIFQYYREEENGRGNFPPRFSGLQFPNYSSELNVNALELDDSALYLCASSPTSGQEQFFGPGTRLTVL.